This entry features one T cell receptor (beta chain) sequence. Antigen: not known. Blood was obtained at the first hyperthyroidism diagnosis, which preceded any ophthalmopathy symptoms. The data stem from a study of T cells in Graves' hyperthyroidism and ophthalmopathy. Overall study context: Peripheral blood sampling occurred at initial diagnosis, before any treatment. General observations from the study: Most clonotypes that expanded in the thyroid above 0.001 also showed up in blood.

The CDR3 totals 16 residues. J gave up 4 bases and V 5 bases, and 7 bases lay outside the gene matches. Germline V lookup: CDR1 MDHEN, CDR2 SYDVKM. There were TCR beta CDR3 regions amplified from RNA transcripts. Carried out on the TCR CDR3, a first-round RT-PCR used the HTBI primer set. TCRdb fed the multiplex PCR reads into MiXCR, producing one record per CDR3 protein. The table includes 300,000 to 450,000 distinct CDR3 sequences, 17% detected once. The chain recombines TRBV28 with TRBJ2-1; 11 nucleotides match TRBD2. Sample: blood. The origin of this receptor is a woman aged 30 to 39 with Graves' hyperthyroidism that later progressed to Graves' ophthalmopathy. This CDR3 reads CASSPRGTSGYNEQFF. The CDR3 nucleotides read TGTGCCAGCAGTCCCAGGGGGACTAGCGGTTACAATGAGCAGTTCTTC.